This TCR beta chain was sequenced during a study of shared clonotypes between healthy human individuals. In the study overall: The cohort comprised a couple of women and a few men. Their ages spanned 18 to 49 years.

Sorted-subset replicate PCR reactions contained around 220 ng DNA, corresponding to about 30,000 T cell genomes. The method was immunoSEQ multiplex PCR; TCRdb's version includes in-frame clones alone and lacks a portion of them. The table records roughly 760,000 clones, roughly 70% of them present only once. The CDR3 loop spans 16 amino acids. In germline, CDR1 is LNHDA, CDR2 SQIVND (reference sequence). V lost 3 bases, J lost 2 bases, and 6 bases stayed unmatched. This clonotype was sampled from a woman aged 30 to 39 in good health. The sample comprised memory CD4+ T cells sorted from blood. Subset here: CD45RA-negative fraction. This sequence joins TRBV19 and TRBJ1-5; 8 bases map to TRBD1. The CDR3 bases are TGTGCCAGTAGTATCGCCAGGGGGCTGGGCAATCAGCCCCAGCATTTT. It translates to CASSIARGLGNQPQHF.